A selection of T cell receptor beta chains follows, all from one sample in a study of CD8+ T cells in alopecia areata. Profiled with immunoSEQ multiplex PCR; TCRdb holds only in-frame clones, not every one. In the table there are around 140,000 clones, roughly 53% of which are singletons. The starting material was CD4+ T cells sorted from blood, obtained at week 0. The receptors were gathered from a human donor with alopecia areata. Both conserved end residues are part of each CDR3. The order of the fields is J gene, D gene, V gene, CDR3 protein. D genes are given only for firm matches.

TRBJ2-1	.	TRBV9	CASSPTGAGEQFF
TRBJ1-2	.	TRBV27	CASSPYRAEGYGYTF
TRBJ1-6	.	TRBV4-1	CASSQEEWGTSPLHF
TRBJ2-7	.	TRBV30	CAWSAKGGPVYEQYF
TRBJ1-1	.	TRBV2	CASSDQGLTEAFF
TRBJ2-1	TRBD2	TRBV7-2	CASSSTSGYNEQFF
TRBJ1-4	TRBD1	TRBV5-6	CASSGTANEKLFF
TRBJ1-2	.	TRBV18	CASSPSGQPNYGYTF
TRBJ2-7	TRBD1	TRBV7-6	CASSLSGQAYGEQYF
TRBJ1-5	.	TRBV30	CAWGGGAVSNQPQHF
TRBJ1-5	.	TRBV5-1	CASSSGQDSNQPQHF
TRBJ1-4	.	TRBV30	CAWSVQTNEKLFF
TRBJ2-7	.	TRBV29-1	CSVTRGSPYEQYF
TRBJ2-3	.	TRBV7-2	CASSFPGTDTQYF
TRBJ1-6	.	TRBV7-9	CASSLDRSRGNSPLHF
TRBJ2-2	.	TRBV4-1	CASSQVEVANTGELFF
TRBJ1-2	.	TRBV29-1	CSVSSGSDGYTF
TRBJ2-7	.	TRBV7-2	CASSSGPSYEQYF
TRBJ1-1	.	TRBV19	CASVKRGEGMNTEAFF
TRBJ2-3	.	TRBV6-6	CASSYSRLMSGDTQYF
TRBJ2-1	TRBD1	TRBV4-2	CASSQVRVSGTGAGEQFF
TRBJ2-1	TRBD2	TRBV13	CASSTFAGGFF